This T cell receptor beta chain was retrieved from a study of T cell changes during pregnancy in multiple sclerosis (dated 2019 in TCRdb). Context from the whole study: In women with multiple sclerosis, the researchers looked at how the T cell repertoire shifted as pregnancy progressed.

The CDR3 numbers 14 residues from cysteine through phenylalanine. Only the CDR3 DNA stays, 42 bases, in frame from base 1. Compared with germline, V lacks 5 bases and J lacks 1 base; bases without a gene match: 5. According to the germline V gene (reference sequence), CDR1 reads SEHNR and CDR2 reads FQNEAQ. Libraries were made using the immunoSEQ multiplex PCR assay. TCRdb took this table from immuneACCESS and kept in-frame rearrangements with V and J called. Such tables lack part of the clones; where checked against another copy, unresolved V genes explain under half of the gap, and the rest is unexplained. For this sample there are roughly 73,000 clones; 90% to 95% appear just once. Approximately 2% of the sample belongs to the ten largest clones. In the case of this clone: The target of this receptor is not known. Base qualities were left out, and no much larger clone turns up one base away.

The V and J genes are TRBV7-9 and TRBJ2-7, with TRBD1 identical over 7 junction bases. The sequence derives from a female donor in good health, enrolled as a control in a pregnancy study. The sample in question was peripheral blood, obtained in the second trimester of pregnancy. The CDR3 is CASSPGQFSYEQYF. In nucleotide form, the sequence is TGTGCCAGCAGCCCGGGACAGTTTTCCTACGAGCAGTACTTC.